The rows below give T cell receptor beta chains drawn from one sample of a study of monozygotic twins with cystic fibrosis. Some clones are missing from TCRdb's copy, which holds only in-frame ones; the method was immunoSEQ multiplex PCR. The sample gives 39,000 or so clones, about nine tenths of which show up once; less than 0.2% is in the top ten. Sequenced sample: blood. The origin of the receptors is a boy aged 2-15 years with cystic fibrosis. The CDR3 runs from the conserved cysteine through the conserved F or W. The order of the fields is J gene, D gene, V gene, CDR3 protein, CDR3 DNA. D genes are given only for firm matches.

J gene: TRBJ2-2
D gene: -
V gene: TRBV7-8
CDR3 protein: CASSLAGVNTGELFF
CDR3 DNA: TGTGCCAGCAGCTTAGCAGGGGTGAACACCGGGGAGCTGTTTTTT

J gene: TRBJ2-6
D gene: TRBD2
V gene: TRBV10-3
CDR3 protein: CAISTSGPGANVLTF
CDR3 DNA: TGTGCCATCAGTACTAGCGGCCCTGGGGCCAACGTCCTGACTTTC

J gene: TRBJ1-1
D gene: -
V gene: TRBV2
CDR3 protein: CATQGNTEAFF
CDR3 DNA: TGTGCCACACAGGGGAACACTGAAGCTTTCTTT

J gene: TRBJ1-4
D gene: TRBD1
V gene: TRBV5-1
CDR3 protein: CASRTTGGTNEKLFF
CDR3 DNA: TGCGCCAGCAGAACCACAGGGGGCACTAATGAAAAACTGTTTTTT

J gene: TRBJ2-4
D gene: TRBD1
V gene: TRBV5-4
CDR3 protein: CASSFRDRGDIQYF
CDR3 DNA: TGTGCCAGCAGCTTTAGGGACAGGGGAGACATTCAGTACTTC

J gene: TRBJ2-3
D gene: -
V gene: TRBV4-1
CDR3 protein: CASSQAGSTDTQYF
CDR3 DNA: TGCGCCAGCAGCCAAGCGGGGAGCACAGATACGCAGTATTTT

J gene: TRBJ1-1
D gene: -
V gene: TRBV27
CDR3 protein: CASSSRWDTEAFF
CDR3 DNA: TGTGCCAGCAGTTCACGATGGGACACTGAAGCTTTCTTT

J gene: TRBJ1-5
D gene: -
V gene: TRBV5-6
CDR3 protein: CASSFGWAPNQPQHF
CDR3 DNA: TGTGCCAGCAGCTTTGGTTGGGCCCCGAATCAGCCCCAGCATTTT

J gene: TRBJ2-3
D gene: -
V gene: TRBV7-9
CDR3 protein: CASSLDRTEGDTQYF
CDR3 DNA: TGTGCCAGCAGCTTAGATCGGACGGAGGGAGATACGCAGTATTTT

J gene: TRBJ1-2
D gene: -
V gene: TRBV4-1
CDR3 protein: CASSPDSYSYGYTF
CDR3 DNA: TGCGCCAGCAGCCCGGACAGCTACTCCTATGGCTACACCTTC

J gene: TRBJ2-3
D gene: TRBD1
V gene: TRBV9
CDR3 protein: CASSGTGGADTQYF
CDR3 DNA: TGTGCCAGCAGCGGGACAGGGGGCGCAGATACGCAGTATTTT

J gene: TRBJ2-7
D gene: -
V gene: TRBV6-6
CDR3 protein: CASSDNDEQYF
CDR3 DNA: TGTGCCAGCAGTGACAATGACGAGCAGTACTTC

J gene: TRBJ2-7
D gene: -
V gene: TRBV6-5
CDR3 protein: CASSYEGSSYEQYF
CDR3 DNA: TGTGCCAGCAGTTACGAGGGGAGCTCCTACGAGCAGTACTTC

J gene: TRBJ1-2
D gene: -
V gene: TRBV6-1
CDR3 protein: CASSPSYGYTF
CDR3 DNA: TGTGCCAGCAGCCCGAGCTATGGCTACACCTTC

J gene: TRBJ2-3
D gene: TRBD2
V gene: TRBV7-9
CDR3 protein: CASSFGGAADTQYF
CDR3 DNA: TGTGCCAGCAGCTTCGGGGGGGCAGCAGATACGCAGTATTTT

J gene: TRBJ2-2
D gene: TRBD2
V gene: TRBV9
CDR3 protein: CASSVAGGPAGELFF
CDR3 DNA: TGTGCCAGCAGCGTAGCGGGGGGGCCTGCCGGGGAGCTGTTTTTT

J gene: TRBJ1-3
D gene: -
V gene: TRBV10-2
CDR3 protein: CATRQGISGNTIYF
CDR3 DNA: TGCGCCACCAGGCAGGGAATCTCTGGAAACACCATATATTTT

J gene: TRBJ1-2
D gene: TRBD1
V gene: TRBV27
CDR3 protein: CASSLDRGSYGYTF
CDR3 DNA: TGTGCCAGCAGTTTAGACAGGGGGTCCTATGGCTACACCTTC